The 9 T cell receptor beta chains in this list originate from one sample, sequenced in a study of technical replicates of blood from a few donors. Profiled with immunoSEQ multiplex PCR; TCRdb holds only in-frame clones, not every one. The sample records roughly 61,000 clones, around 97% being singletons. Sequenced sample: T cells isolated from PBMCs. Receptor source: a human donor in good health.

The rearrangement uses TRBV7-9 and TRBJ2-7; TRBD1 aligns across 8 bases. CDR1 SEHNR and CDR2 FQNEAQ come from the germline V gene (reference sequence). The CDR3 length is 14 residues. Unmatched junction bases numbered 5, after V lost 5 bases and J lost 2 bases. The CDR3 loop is CASSADRGAYEQYF. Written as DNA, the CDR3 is TGTGCCAGCAGCGCAGACAGGGGAGCCTACGAGCAGTACTTC.

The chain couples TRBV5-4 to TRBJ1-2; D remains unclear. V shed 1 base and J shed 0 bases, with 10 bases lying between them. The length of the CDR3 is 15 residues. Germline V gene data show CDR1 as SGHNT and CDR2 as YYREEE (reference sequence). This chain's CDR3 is CASSLMFETNYGYTF. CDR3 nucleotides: TGTGCCAGCAGCTTGATGTTCGAGACTAACTATGGCTACACCTTC.

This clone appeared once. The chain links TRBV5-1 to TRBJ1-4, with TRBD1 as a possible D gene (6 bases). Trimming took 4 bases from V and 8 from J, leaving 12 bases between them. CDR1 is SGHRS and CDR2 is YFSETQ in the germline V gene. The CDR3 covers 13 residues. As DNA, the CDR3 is TGCGCCAGCAGCCAGGGGTCCGGAGAAAAACTGTTTTTT. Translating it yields CASSQGSGEKLFF.

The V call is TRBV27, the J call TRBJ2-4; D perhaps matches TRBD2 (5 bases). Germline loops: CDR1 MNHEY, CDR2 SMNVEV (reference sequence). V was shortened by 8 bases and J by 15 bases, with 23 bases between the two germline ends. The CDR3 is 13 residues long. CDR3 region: CASPGMIKVLTYF. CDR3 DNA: TGTGCCAGCCCGGGAATGATCAAGGTGTTAACGTACTTC.

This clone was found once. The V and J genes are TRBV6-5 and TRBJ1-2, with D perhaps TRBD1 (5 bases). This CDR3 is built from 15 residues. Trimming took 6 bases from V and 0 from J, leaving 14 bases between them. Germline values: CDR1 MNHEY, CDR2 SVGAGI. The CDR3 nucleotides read TGTGCCAGCAGCTACACCACAGGTTCTAACTATGGCTACACCTTC. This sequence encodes CASSYTTGSNYGYTF.

In nucleotides, the CDR3 is TGTGCCAGCAGCTCCAAGCGGGTTAGCACAGATACGCAGTATTTT. Protein: CASSSKRVSTDTQYF. The chain couples TRBV7-8 to TRBJ2-3, with D possibly matching TRBD2 (6 bases). The CDR3 is made up of 15 amino acids. CDR1 and CDR2 from the germline V gene are SGHVS and FQNEAQ. V was trimmed by 4 bases and J by 0 bases, leaving 11 bases between them.

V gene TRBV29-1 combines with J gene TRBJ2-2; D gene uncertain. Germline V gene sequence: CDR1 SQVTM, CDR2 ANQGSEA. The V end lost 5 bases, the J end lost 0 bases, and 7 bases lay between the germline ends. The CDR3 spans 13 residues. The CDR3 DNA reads TGCAGCGTTTTACAGCCGAACACCGGGGAGCTGTTTTTT. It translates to CSVLQPNTGELFF.

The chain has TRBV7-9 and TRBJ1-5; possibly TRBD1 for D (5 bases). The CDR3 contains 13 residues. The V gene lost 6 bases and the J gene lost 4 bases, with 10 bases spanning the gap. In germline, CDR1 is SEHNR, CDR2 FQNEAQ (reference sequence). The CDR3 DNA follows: TGTGCCAGCAGTGTTCAGGGAAATCAGCCCCAGCATTTT. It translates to CASSVQGNQPQHF.

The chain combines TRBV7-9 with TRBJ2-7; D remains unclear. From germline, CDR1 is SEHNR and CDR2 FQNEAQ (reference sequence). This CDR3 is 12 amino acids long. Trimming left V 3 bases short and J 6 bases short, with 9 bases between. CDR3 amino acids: CASSFEATEQYF. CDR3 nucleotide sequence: TGTGCCAGCAGCTTTGAGGCGACCGAGCAGTACTTC. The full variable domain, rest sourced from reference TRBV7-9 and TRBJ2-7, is DTGVSQNPRHKITKRGQNVTFRCDPISEHNRLYWYRQTLGQGPEFLTYFQNEAQLEKSRLLSDRFSAERPKGSFSTLEIQRTEQGDSAMYLCASSFEATEQYFGPGTRLTVT.